These 2 T cell receptor beta chains were sequenced from one sample in a study of radiotherapy plus CTLA-4 blockade in lung cancer. Assay used: immunoSEQ multiplex PCR; TCRdb lists only in-frame clones, some missing. Seen here are around 41,000 clones, roughly 67% observed once, and the top ten hold 20% to 30%. This material consisted of peripheral blood, taken from a patient treated with radiotherapy plus ipilimumab. The receptors come from a human donor with non-small cell lung cancer who had a partial response to radiotherapy plus ipilimumab.

The chain is built from TRBV15 and TRBJ2-7; D possibly corresponds to TRBD2 (6 bases). The CDR3 totals 15 residues. V was pared by 7 bases and J by 7 bases, with 23 bases between. CDR1 LNHNV and CDR2 YYDKDF come from the germline V gene (reference sequence). Here the CDR3 reads CATTPSGVNMGEQYF. The CDR3 nucleotides read TGTGCCACCACTCCGTCGGGGGTTAACATGGGGGAGCAGTACTTC.

This chain uses TRBV27 with TRBJ1-1, with TRBD1 matching over 7 bases. Germline lookup yields CDR1 MNHEY and CDR2 SMNVEV (reference sequence). J gave up 3 bases and V 3 bases, and 7 bases lay outside the gene matches. The CDR3 sequence is 15 residues long. The CDR3 loop reads CASSLIEGADTEAFF. DNA for the CDR3: TGTGCCAGCAGTTTGATAGAGGGGGCGGACACTGAAGCTTTCTTT.